This T cell receptor beta chain was documented in a study of CD4+ T cells in melanoma. General study results and limits: In melanoma, neoantigen-specific CD4+ T cells reportedly differed in differentiation state. CD8+ T cell, macrophage and B cell function reportedly correlated with neoantigen-specific CD4+ T cells.

To note about this clone: Its antigen is unknown.

From germline, CDR1 is SGHNT and CDR2 YENEEA. This CDR3 contains 13 residues. V lost 3 bases and J 5 bases, leaving 10 bases between the germline ends. Produced via immunoSEQ multiplex PCR; TCRdb's table is partial and in-frame only. Of roughly 120,000 clones detected, approximately 92% appear once; the ten largest clones hold around 3.3%. The sequence derives from a human donor with melanoma. V usage is TRBV11-3 and J usage is TRBJ1-1, with D possibly matching TRBD1 (5 bases). The sequencing sample was made of peripheral blood. The CDR3 here is CASSLGGRTEAFF. The CDR3, as DNA: TGTGCCAGCAGCTTGGGGGGGAGGACTGAAGCTTTCTTT.